A single sample is the source of the 21 T cell receptor beta chains below, sequenced in a study of CD8+ T cells in alopecia areata. Following extraction, RNA underwent reverse transcription to cDNA, which served as the sequencing template. Profiled with immunoSEQ multiplex PCR; TCRdb holds only in-frame clones, not every one. The sample lists approximately 100,000 clones, 60% occurring once. Treatment described: oral pan-JAK inhibitor, 5-10 mg twice daily. This specimen consisted of CD8+ T cells sorted from blood, obtained at approximately week 56, from a patient treated with tofacitinib. The receptors were gathered from a human donor with alopecia areata.

This rearrangement joins TRBV9 to TRBJ1-1, with 7 positions matching TRBD1. The CDR3 covers 13 residues. With 4 bases clipped from V and 8 bases from J, the junction kept 8 bases outside the gene matches. CDR1 and CDR2 (germline): SGDLS, YYNGEE. This CDR3 reads CASSSGTAGEAFF. CDR3 nucleotides: TGTGCCAGCAGCTCCGGGACAGCGGGGGAAGCTTTCTTT.

The gene calls are TRBV4-1 and TRBJ1-5, with unresolved D. The V gene's germline CDR1 is MGHRA and CDR2 YSYEKL. The V gene lost 1 base and the J gene lost 6 bases, with 16 bases spanning the gap. This CDR3 comprises 16 residues. CDR3 protein: CASSQANGPLTQPQHF. The DNA of the CDR3 is TGCGCCAGCAGCCAAGCAAATGGACCGCTAACTCAGCCCCAGCATTTT.

The chain uses TRBV29-1 and TRBJ2-5; the D is unclear. V was pared by 1 base and J by 0 bases, with 3 bases between. Germline lookup yields CDR1 SQVTM and CDR2 ANQGSEA. This CDR3 is built from 12 residues. As DNA, the CDR3 is TGCAGCGTTGAAGGACACCAAGAGACCCAGTACTTC. It specifies CSVEGHQETQYF.

The V gene is TRBV9, the J gene TRBJ2-7, with 11 positions matching TRBD2. The ends lost 0 bases at V and 2 bases at J; junction bases unmatched: 1. CDR1 is SGDLS, CDR2 YYNGEE, per germline. The CDR3 sequence is 15 residues long. The CDR3 reads CASSVETSGAYEQYF. Written as DNA, the CDR3 is TGTGCCAGCAGCGTAGAGACTAGCGGGGCCTACGAGCAGTACTTC.

The chain joins TRBV6-5 to TRBJ1-6, with TRBD1 identical over 9 bases. The CDR3 loop spans 15 amino acids. Germline values: CDR1 MNHEY, CDR2 SVGAGI. V trimming: 2 bases; J trimming: 9 bases; junction bases outside the gene matches: 5. The CDR3 loop is CASSYGTGQPSPLHF. The CDR3 DNA is TGTGCCAGCAGTTACGGGACAGGGCAACCTTCACCCCTCCACTTT.

The genes are TRBV7-8 and TRBJ1-1, with 8 bases that match TRBD1. From germline, CDR1 is SGHVS and CDR2 FQNEAQ. V dropped 3 bases and J dropped 2; count of bases not matched to a gene: 8. The CDR3 has 16 residues. CDR3 sequence reads: CASSFGTGGVNTEAFF. As DNA, the CDR3 is TGTGCCAGCAGCTTTGGTACAGGGGGTGTTAACACTGAAGCTTTCTTT.

CDR3 loop: CASSWTTDTQYF. CDR3 DNA sequence: TGTGCCAGCAGCTGGACAACAGATACGCAGTATTTT. The V call is TRBV13, the J call TRBJ2-3, with D maybe TRBD1 (5 bases). Germline CDR1 reads PRHDT; CDR2 reads FYEKMQ (reference sequence). V was shortened by 4 bases and J by 3 bases, with 5 bases between the two germline ends. The CDR3 length is 12 residues.

This clone was counted between two and nine times. This chain uses TRBV6-5 with TRBJ1-2, with 7 bases identical to TRBD1. V lost 0 bases and J lost 8; bases outside the gene matches: 6. Germline V gene lookup returns CDR1 MNHEY and CDR2 SVGAGI. CDR3 size: 14 residues. The CDR3 DNA reads TGTGCCAGCAGTTACTCACAGGGGCGTCCGGGCTACACCTTC. The encoded protein is CASSYSQGRPGYTF.

This clone turned up a few times. The J gene is TRBJ2-2, the V gene TRBV19; D is unclear. CDR3 size: 13 residues. Germline V lookup: CDR1 LNHDA, CDR2 SQIVND (reference sequence). Trimming left V 6 bases short and J 5 bases short, with 10 bases between. Here the CDR3 DNA reads TGTGCCAGTAGGGGCGAGAGGACCGGGGAGCTGTTTTTT. It translates to CASRGERTGELFF.

The J gene is TRBJ1-1, the V gene TRBV6-5; D perhaps matches TRBD1 (5 bases). The CDR3 runs to 11 residues. The V end lost 7 bases, the J end lost 6 bases, and 9 bases lay between the germline ends. Germline CDR1 and CDR2: MNHEY and SVGAGI. The CDR3 region has the DNA TGTGCCAGCATGGAAGGGGCTGAAGCTTTCTTT. This encodes CASMEGAEAFF.

The V and J genes are TRBV27 and TRBJ2-3, with D possibly TRBD2 on 5 matching bases. The V gene lost 6 bases and the J gene lost 4 bases, with 14 bases spanning the gap. This CDR3 is built from 14 residues. Germline assignment: CDR1 MNHEY and CDR2 SMNVEV (reference sequence). The CDR3 spells CASRLSTGADTQYF. CDR3 in DNA: TGTGCCAGCAGGCTTTCCACCGGGGCAGATACGCAGTATTTT.

The rearrangement uses TRBV2 and TRBJ2-1; 7 bases line up with TRBD1. This CDR3 contains 15 residues. In germline, CDR1 is SNHLY, CDR2 FYNNEI. Germline trimming cut 6 bases from V and 0 bases from J; bases unmatched to any gene: 5. Here the CDR3 reads CASRGQSSSYNEQFF. CDR3 nucleotide sequence: TGTGCCAGCAGGGGACAGTCGAGCTCCTACAATGAGCAGTTCTTC.

The sample holds one count of this clone. CDR3 coding DNA: TGTGCCTGGCTCTTAGGGGGTAGTACGCAGTATTTT. It specifies CAWLLGGSTQYF. J is TRBJ2-3 and V is TRBV30, with D possibly being TRBD1 (6 bases). The CDR3 runs 12 residues. Trimming removed 5 bases from V and 8 bases from J, with 14 bases in between. CDR1 GTSNPN and CDR2 SVGIG come from the germline V gene (reference sequence).

The sample holds a few counts of this clone. This chain uses TRBV4-2 with TRBJ2-6; possibly TRBD1 for D (6 bases). Germline CDR1 is LGHNA and CDR2 is YNFKEQ. The CDR3 length is 16 residues. Deletions cut 1 base from V and 0 bases from J, with 7 bases between. CDR3 DNA: TGTGCCAGCAGCCAAGCCAGGGGCTCTGGGGCCAACGTCCTGACTTTC. It specifies CASSQARGSGANVLTF.

The V gene is TRBV29-1, the J gene TRBJ1-2, with 8 nucleotides matching TRBD1. In germline, CDR1 is SQVTM, CDR2 ANQGSEA. This CDR3 is 16 amino acids long. V lost 0 bases, J lost 0 bases, and 6 bases stayed unmatched. The CDR3 nucleotides read TGCAGCGTTGAAGATGAGGGCAGGGGGCCTAACTATGGCTACACCTTC. Translation gives CSVEDEGRGPNYGYTF.

The rearrangement links TRBV4-2 to TRBJ1-5; D not resolved. Germline CDR1 reads LGHNA; CDR2 reads YNFKEQ. V lost 4 bases and J 3 bases, leaving 7 bases between the germline ends. The CDR3 consists of 13 residues. Here the CDR3 reads CASSLGSNQPQHF. Written as DNA, the CDR3 is TGTGCCAGCAGCCTCGGATCCAATCAGCCCCAGCATTTT.

The chain has TRBV19 and TRBJ1-2; perhaps TRBD1 as D (6 bases). The V end lost 7 bases, the J end lost 1 base, and 16 bases lay between the germline ends. Germline assignment: CDR1 LNHDA and CDR2 SQIVND (reference sequence). This CDR3 is 15 amino acids long. The CDR3: CASTKRQEFNYGYTF. The CDR3, as DNA: TGTGCCAGTACTAAAAGACAGGAGTTTAACTATGGCTACACCTTC. The whole variable domain, remainder taken from reference TRBV19 and TRBJ1-2, is DGGITQSPKYLFRKEGQNVTLSCEQNLNHDAMYWYRQDPGQGLRLIYYSQIVNDFQKGDIAEGYSVSREKKESFPLTVTSAQKNPTAFYLCASTKRQEFNYGYTFGSGTRLTVV.

The chain recombines TRBV7-6 with TRBJ2-3; 7 nucleotides match TRBD2. V was clipped by 3 bases and J by 2 bases; unmatched bases: 5. The CDR3 runs to 15 residues. Germline loops: CDR1 SGHVS, CDR2 FNYEAQ. The CDR3 DNA follows: TGTGCCAGCAGCTTTGGCGGGGGAAACACAGATACGCAGTATTTT. Protein sequence: CASSFGGGNTDTQYF.

This clone was picked up a small number of times. The chain couples TRBV6-5 to TRBJ2-5; TRBD2 aligns across 10 bases. CDR1 and CDR2 (germline): MNHEY, SVGAGI. CDR3 size: 16 residues. The V gene end was trimmed by 0 bases and the J gene end by 2 bases; junction bases not matched to a gene: 3. The CDR3 nucleotides read TGTGCCAGCAGTTACTCAACTAGCGGGACACAAGAGACCCAGTACTTC. Protein: CASSYSTSGTQETQYF.

This clone was counted a few times. This chain joins TRBV7-9 and TRBJ2-5, with a tentative D call TRBD2 (5 bases). CDR3 length: 14 amino acids. Germline CDR1 and CDR2: SEHNR and FQNEAQ (reference sequence). Deletions cut 3 bases from V and 3 bases from J, with 11 bases between. CDR3: CASSFGLAEETQYF. The DNA of the CDR3 is TGTGCCAGCAGCTTTGGGCTAGCCGAAGAGACCCAGTACTTC.

This clone was seen a few times. The chain is built from TRBV14 and TRBJ1-1; D remains ambiguous. The CDR3 is made up of 16 amino acids. CDR1 is SGHDN, CDR2 FVKESK, per germline. V was shortened by 3 bases and J by 1 base, with 15 bases between the two germline ends. DNA of the CDR3: TGTGCCAGCAGCCAGGGATGTTGTCAGAGGAACACTGAAGCTTTCTTT. Its translation is CASSQGCCQRNTEAFF. The full variable domain, with the rest looked up from reference TRBV14 and TRBJ1-1, is EAGVTQFPSHSVIEKGQTVTLRCDPISGHDNLYWYRRVMGKEIKFLLHFVKESKQDESGMPNNRFLAERTGGTYSTLKVQPAELEDSGVYFCASSQGCCQRNTEAFFGQGTRLTVV.